Sequencing of this TCR beta chain was carried out in a study of T cells in Graves' hyperthyroidism and ophthalmopathy. For the study at large: Sampling of peripheral blood happened at initial diagnosis, prior to any treatment. Study findings and constraints: Blood shared most expanded thyroid clonotypes above 0.001.

This clonotype has ten or more counts. The antigen remains undetermined. Diagnoses rested on clinical symptoms, serum thyroxine and TRAb, thyroid ultrasound and orbital computed tomography. Amplified TCR beta CDR3 regions derived from RNA transcripts. The TCR CDR3 was amplified in a first-round RT-PCR using the HTBI primer set. Each CDR3 protein is one row after TCRdb ran MiXCR on the multiplex PCR reads. This repertoire shows around 400,000 distinct CDR3 sequences, about 13% found once; its top ten account for around 9.2%. V lost 6 bases to trimming and J lost 2 bases; unmatched junction nucleotides: 4. The CDR3 length is 14 residues. CDR1 SGHTA and CDR2 FQGNSA come from the germline V gene.

This TCR was recovered from a woman younger than 30 with Graves' hyperthyroidism. The chain carries TRBV7-2 and TRBJ1-5; 7 bases agree with TRBD1. The sequencing sample was made of blood. This CDR3 is CASSFQGGNQPQHF. The CDR3 DNA reads TGTGCCAGCAGTTTTCAGGGGGGCAATCAGCCCCAGCATTTT.